This T cell receptor (beta chain) is drawn from a study of response to subunit inactivated influenza vaccine. Points from the study as a whole: That few new T cells are recruited by each seasonal influenza vaccination was the authors' suggestion.

CDR1 and CDR2 from the germline V gene are MNHEY and SVGAGI. The CDR3 is 17 amino acids. J gave up 2 bases and V 0 bases, and 8 bases lay outside the gene matches. TCRdb independently ran MiXCR on the RT-PCR reads; one entry per CDR3 protein. The sample includes 490,000 or so distinct CDR3 sequences, about 8% of them seen just once. Worth noting for this clonotype: Its specificity is not known.

This chain joins TRBV6-5 and TRBJ2-7, with 9 nucleotides matching TRBD1. The origin of this receptor is a man between 50 and 75 years old who received an inactivated influenza vaccine. Specimen: PBMCs from blood, collected around 25 months after vaccination. This chain's CDR3 is CASSYSGGGQGTYEQYF. CDR3 DNA sequence: TGTGCCAGCAGTTACTCGGGGGGCGGACAGGGGACCTACGAGCAGTACTTC.